This record covers a single TCR beta chain. The target antigen is unknown. The CDR3 end lies 3 residues beyond the end of the read and is filled in from the germline J gene. The data originate from a study of T cell clonality in common variable immunodeficiency. Points from the study as a whole: In common variable immunodeficiency, TCR beta chains reportedly carried fewer deletions and N-nucleotide insertions.

V lost 0 bases, J lost 4 bases, and 13 bases lay in between. The CDR3 length is 16 residues. Germline V gene lookup returns CDR1 GTSNPN and CDR2 SVGIG (reference sequence). The table came from immunoSEQ multiplex PCR; TCRdb's copy has only in-frame clones and leaves some out. The sample holds about 23,000 clones, and no clone turns up only once. The sequenced sample consisted of peripheral blood mononuclear cells. The sequence derives from a human donor with common variable immunodeficiency. The chain combines TRBV30 with TRBJ1-6, with no clear D. The CDR3 protein is CAWSVSGLLYNSPLHF. The sequenced CDR3 bases are TGTGCCTGGAGTGTATCCGGACTACTGTATAATTCACCC.